The 27 T cell receptor beta chains presented below share a single source sample, sequenced in a study of CD8 T cells in Susac syndrome. Random-hexamer reverse transcription was applied to about 0.5 to 1 ug RNA. TCRdb reprocessed the immunoSEQ multiplex PCR reads via MiXCR and lists one record per CDR3 protein. The table includes 150,000 to 190,000 distinct CDR3 sequences, about 95% detected once. Sequencing used CD8+ T cells from PBMCs. These receptors originate from a human donor with multiple sclerosis.

The chain links TRBV2 to TRBJ2-1; the match to TRBD2 covers 10 bases. V dropped 3 bases and J dropped 10; count of bases not matched to a gene: 12. The CDR3 runs 16 residues. Germline V gene data show CDR1 as SNHLY and CDR2 as FYNNEI. CDR3 sequence: CASSDTTSGIPGEQFF. As DNA, the CDR3 is TGTGCCAGCAGTGATACTACTAGCGGGATCCCTGGGGAGCAGTTCTTC. Supplemented by reference TRBV2 and TRBJ2-1, the full variable domain reads EPEVTQTPSHQVTQMGQEVILRCVPISNHLYFYWYRQILGQKVEFLVSFYNNEISEKSEIFDDQFSVERPDGSNFTLKIRSTKLEDSAMYFCASSDTTSGIPGEQFFGPGTRLTVL.

V gene TRBV24-1 combines with J gene TRBJ2-1; 7 nucleotides match TRBD1. This CDR3 is 13 amino acids long. The ends lost 0 bases at V and 12 bases at J; junction bases unmatched: 4. Germline values: CDR1 KGHDR, CDR2 SFDVKD. CDR3 loop: CATSDLEWDRQFF. DNA for the CDR3: TGTGCCACCAGTGATTTGGAGTGGGACAGGCAGTTCTTC.

This chain joins TRBV15 and TRBJ2-3; TRBD2 matches 7 bases. Germline-derived CDR1 and CDR2 are LNHNV and YYDKDF (reference sequence). V lost 9 bases, J lost 5 bases, and 11 bases stayed unmatched. The CDR3 has 14 residues. Here the CDR3 reads CATRGTDRRDTQYF. DNA of the CDR3: TGTGCCACGCGGGGGACTGATAGGCGAGATACGCAGTATTTT. The whole variable domain, remainder taken from reference TRBV15 and TRBJ2-3, is DAMVIQNPRYQVTQFGKPVTLSCSQTLNHNVMYWYQQKSSQAPKLLFHYYDKDFNNEADTPDNFQSRRPNTSFCFLDIRSPGLGDTAMYLCATRGTDRRDTQYFGPGTRLTVL.

V and J are TRBV3-1 and TRBJ2-5; no firm D call. CDR1 LGHDT and CDR2 YNNKEL come from the germline V gene (reference sequence). Trimming removed 0 bases at V and 7 bases at J, with 15 bases between. This CDR3 spans 15 amino acids. CDR3 protein: CASSQDLSASLTQYF. CDR3 DNA sequence: TGTGCCAGCAGCCAAGATTTAAGCGCGAGTTTGACCCAGTACTTC.

The gene calls are TRBV5-1 and TRBJ2-7; perhaps TRBD1 as D (6 bases). V was cut by 0 bases and J by 5 bases, with 15 bases left in between. The CDR3 extends over 15 amino acids. Germline CDR1 is SGHRS and CDR2 is YFSETQ. CDR3 sequence (DNA): TGCGCCAGCAGCTTGGCCGTTTCTGCAGGGGACGAGCAGTACTTC. Translation: CASSLAVSAGDEQYF.

This chain links TRBV20-1 with TRBJ2-3, with TRBD2 matching 8 bases. Germline-derived CDR1 and CDR2 are DFQATT and SNEGSKA (reference sequence). The CDR3 is 15 residues long. The junction had 10 bases not matched to a gene; V was cut back by 4 bases and J by 4 bases. CDR3 region: CSATVYGGASDTQYF. The CDR3 nucleotides read TGCAGTGCTACCGTGTACGGGGGGGCCTCAGATACGCAGTATTTT.

This clonotype was observed a single time. The rearrangement joins TRBV27 to TRBJ2-7; either TRBD1 or TRBD2 may supply D (5 bases each). CDR3 length: 14 residues. V shed 4 bases and J shed 1 base, with 11 bases lying between them. Per germline, CDR1 MNHEY and CDR2 SMNVEV (reference sequence). CDR3 sequence: CASSWGRGSYEQYF. CDR3 DNA sequence: TGTGCCAGCAGTTGGGGCCGGGGTTCCTACGAGCAGTACTTC.

The chain employs TRBV20-1 and TRBJ2-7, with 7 nucleotides matching TRBD1. This CDR3 comprises 13 residues. J gave up 0 bases and V 6 bases, and 5 bases lay outside the gene matches. CDR1 and CDR2 (germline): DFQATT, SNEGSKA (reference sequence). The CDR3 sequence: CSALDRASYEQYV. CDR3 in DNA: TGCAGTGCCCTTGACAGGGCCTCCTACGAGCAGTACGTC.

V usage is TRBV5-1 and J usage is TRBJ2-7, with D unresolved. V lost 2 bases to trimming and J lost 1 base, with 10 bases between them. Germline CDR1 is SGHRS and CDR2 is YFSETQ. This CDR3 spans 14 amino acids. The CDR3 reads CASSFGGLSYEQYV. Written as DNA, the CDR3 is TGCGCCAGCAGCTTTGGTGGGCTATCCTACGAGCAGTACGTC.

The chain is built from TRBV19 and TRBJ2-3; 7 bases align to TRBD1. The CDR3 is 13 amino acids. Trimming took 7 bases from V and 2 from J; bases not matched to a gene: 3. Looked up from germline, CDR1 is LNHDA and CDR2 is SQIVND (reference sequence). CDR3 sequence reads: CASTGGYTDTQYF. Here the CDR3 DNA reads TGTGCCAGTACAGGGGGTTACACAGATACGCAGTATTTT.

The rearrangement links TRBV20-1 to TRBJ2-7, with a weak D call TRBD1 (5 bases). The CDR3 has 16 residues. Germline values: CDR1 DFQATT, CDR2 SNEGSKA (reference sequence). Between the trimmed V and J ends, which lost 0 bases and 2 bases, there was a span of 17 bases. The CDR3 protein is CSARDGAKRHTYEQYF. The CDR3, as DNA: TGCAGTGCTAGAGATGGGGCGAAAAGACACACCTACGAGCAGTACTTC.

The chain joins TRBV12-3 or TRBV12-4 to TRBJ2-5; D assignment may be TRBD1 or TRBD2 (5 bases each). V gave up 1 base and J gave up 4 bases, with 10 bases separating them. This CDR3 has 14 residues. The CDR3 DNA is TGTGCCAGCAGTTTAGACGGGGCAGGAGAGACCCAGTACTTC. This gives the protein CASSLDGAGETQYF.

This chain uses TRBV9 with TRBJ1-1, with D perhaps matching TRBD1 (6 bases). With 5 bases removed from V and 6 bases from J, the gap between germline ends came to 17 bases. The CDR3 runs 14 residues. Germline CDR1 is SGDLS and CDR2 is YYNGEE. CDR3 protein: CASRAIFQGSEAFF. The CDR3 DNA follows: TGTGCCAGCAGAGCTATATTCCAGGGGTCTGAAGCTTTCTTT.

The CDR3 protein is CASSITTGTSGAVEQFF. CDR3 DNA sequence: TGTGCCAGCAGTATAACGACCGGGACTAGCGGGGCAGTTGAGCAGTTCTTC. The rearrangement uses TRBV5-6 and TRBJ2-1; 13 nucleotides align to TRBD2. Germline V CDR1 and CDR2: SGHDT, YYEEEE. Unmatched junction bases numbered 14, after V lost 5 bases and J lost 9 bases. The length of the CDR3 is 17 residues. The whole variable domain, filled in from reference TRBV5-6 and TRBJ2-1, reads DAGVTQSPTHLIKTRGQQVTLRCSPKSGHDTVSWYQQALGQGPQFIFQYYEEEERQRGNFPDRFSGHQFPNYSSELNVNALLLGDSALYLCASSITTGTSGAVEQFFGPGTRLTVL.

V usage is TRBV7-3 and J usage is TRBJ2-1; perhaps D is TRBD1 or TRBD2 (5 bases each). The CDR3 consists of 13 residues. CDR1 and CDR2 (germline): SGHTA, FQGTGA. V dropped 2 bases and J dropped 7 bases, with 9 bases sitting between them. The CDR3: CASSLGGLNEQFF. CDR3 nucleotides: TGTGCCAGCAGCTTAGGGGGTCTGAATGAGCAGTTCTTC.

The chain is built from TRBV5-1 and TRBJ1-2; perhaps TRBD1 as D (6 bases). Germline CDR1 reads SGHRS; CDR2 reads YFSETQ. V was shortened by 4 bases and J by 4 bases, with 23 bases between the two germline ends. The CDR3 spans 17 residues. CDR3 DNA: TGCGCCAGCAGCCCGTCATCCGCCGACAGGCGCCCCTATGGCTACACCTTC. Its translation: CASSPSSADRRPYGYTF.

This chain links TRBV24-1 with TRBJ1-5, with D unresolved. CDR3 length equals 14 residues. Germline loops: CDR1 KGHDR, CDR2 SFDVKD. Trimming shortened V by 9 bases and J by 4 bases, and 15 bases separated the two germline ends. Written as DNA, the CDR3 is TGTGCCACCTTTGGGATCAAATGTAATCAGCCCCAGCATTTT. This sequence encodes CATFGIKCNQPQHF.

J is TRBJ1-1 and V is TRBV29-1; TRBD1 is a possible D gene (5 bases). The germline gives CDR1 SQVTM, CDR2 ANQGSEA. The CDR3 sequence is 12 residues long. With 6 bases removed from V and 4 bases from J, the gap between germline ends came to 12 bases. CDR3 nucleotides: TGCAGCGTGGGACGAGGGATCACTGAAGCTTTCTTT. It codes for CSVGRGITEAFF. Looking up the rest from reference TRBV29-1 and TRBJ1-1 gives the full variable domain: SAVISQKPSRDICQRGTSLTIQCQVDSQVTMMFWYRQQPGQSLTLIATANQGSEATYESGFVIDKFPISRPNLTFSTLTVSNMSPEDSSIYLCSVGRGITEAFFGQGTRLTVV.

V usage is TRBV30 and J usage is TRBJ1-1; D unresolved. CDR1 GTSNPN and CDR2 SVGIG come from the germline V gene (reference sequence). Trimming pared 7 bases from V and 5 bases from J, leaving 11 bases between. The CDR3 has 11 amino acids. CDR3 loop: CASGEVTEAFF. The CDR3 coding sequence is TGTGCCTCGGGAGAGGTTACTGAAGCTTTCTTT. The entire variable domain, with the rest obtained from reference TRBV30 and TRBJ1-1, is as follows: SQTIHQWPATLVQPVGSPLSLECTVEGTSNPNLYWYRQAAGRGLQLLFYSVGIGQISSEVPQNLSASRPQDRQFILSSKKLLLSDSGFYLCASGEVTEAFFGQGTRLTVV.

V usage is TRBV3-1 and J usage is TRBJ2-5, with D maybe TRBD2 (5 bases). V gave up 3 bases and J gave up 2 bases, with 13 bases separating them. Germline V gives CDR1 LGHDT, CDR2 YNNKEL (reference sequence). This CDR3 region has 15 residues. CDR3 in DNA: TGTGCCAGCAGCCACAAATACCCGGGGCAAGAGACCCAGTACTTC. Protein sequence: CASSHKYPGQETQYF.

The rearrangement uses TRBV3-1 and TRBJ2-1; perhaps D is TRBD1 or TRBD2 (5 bases each). The CDR3 length is 13 residues. Germline loops: CDR1 LGHDT, CDR2 YNNKEL (reference sequence). Trimming shortened V by 0 bases and J by 12 bases, and 12 bases separated the two germline ends. CDR3: CASSQDEGRVQFF. In DNA form, the CDR3 reads TGTGCCAGCAGCCAAGATGAGGGGCGGGTGCAGTTCTTC.

The chain carries TRBV9 and TRBJ2-1, with D possibly TRBD2 on 5 matching bases. The V gene's germline CDR1 is SGDLS and CDR2 YYNGEE. Trimming shortened V by 2 bases and J by 7 bases, and 10 bases separated the two germline ends. The CDR3 has 13 amino acids. The CDR3 DNA reads as TGTGCCAGCAGCGTGAGGGCGAAGAATGAGCAGTTCTTC. Translating it yields CASSVRAKNEQFF.

V gene TRBV27 combines with J gene TRBJ2-1; a possible D gene is TRBD2 (5 bases). The CDR3 has 16 residues. Trimming cost V 6 bases and J 0 bases, with 15 bases left between them. The V gene's germline CDR1 is MNHEY and CDR2 SMNVEV (reference sequence). CDR3 protein: CASSPESGSSYNEQFF. CDR3 nucleotide sequence: TGTGCCAGCAGCCCCGAAAGCGGTAGCTCCTACAATGAGCAGTTCTTC.

DNA for the CDR3: TGTGCCAGCAGCCACGGACAGGGGTGGACTGAAGCTTTCTTT. Translating gives CASSHGQGWTEAFF. V usage is TRBV3-1 and J usage is TRBJ1-1, with 9 bases lining up with TRBD1. The trim removed 3 bases at V and 5 bases at J, leaving 4 bases unmatched. This CDR3 is built from 14 residues. CDR1 is LGHDT, CDR2 YNNKEL, per germline (reference sequence).

The chain employs TRBV19 and TRBJ2-7; TRBD1 or TRBD2 may be the D gene (5 bases each). The germline CDR1 and CDR2 sequences are LNHDA and SQIVND (reference sequence). Trimming stripped 6 bases from V and 0 bases from J, with 15 bases between. The CDR3 is 15 residues long. The CDR3 sequence: CASSLWDGSSYEQYF. The CDR3 nucleotides read TGTGCCAGTAGCCTGTGGGACGGTAGCTCCTACGAGCAGTACTTC. The full variable domain, completed using reference TRBV19 and TRBJ2-7, is DGGITQSPKYLFRKEGQNVTLSCEQNLNHDAMYWYRQDPGQGLRLIYYSQIVNDFQKGDIAEGYSVSREKKESFPLTVTSAQKNPTAFYLCASSLWDGSSYEQYFGPGTRLTVT.

V usage is TRBV20-1 and J usage is TRBJ2-7; 9 nucleotides line up with TRBD1. The CDR3 contains 12 residues. Germline CDR1 and CDR2: DFQATT and SNEGSKA (reference sequence). With 5 bases clipped from V and 4 bases from J, the junction kept 3 bases outside the gene matches. CDR3 region: CSAPGQGYEQYF. CDR3 nucleotide sequence: TGCAGTGCTCCTGGACAGGGGTACGAGCAGTACTTC.

The rearrangement links TRBV30 to TRBJ2-7; 7 bases match TRBD2. The CDR3 is 13 residues long. Trimming at V came to 7 bases and at J to 6 bases, leaving 12 bases not matched to a gene. Germline V lookup: CDR1 GTSNPN, CDR2 SVGIG (reference sequence). CDR3 DNA sequence: TGTGCCTCTTCATTAGGACTAGTCTCCGAGCAGTACTTC. Translation: CASSLGLVSEQYF.